The 11 T cell receptor beta chains reported below all come from one sample, sequenced in a study of T cell responses to AZD1222 COVID-19 vaccine. Data came from immunoSEQ multiplex PCR; TCRdb stores just in-frame clones and leaves some out. Seen here are about 72,000 clones, around 89% observed once, and the top ten hold over 25%. The sequences come from peripheral blood, collected 28 days after the second AZD1222 dose. All receptors come from an adult who received the AZD1222 COVID-19 vaccine.

The rearrangement joins TRBV11-3 to TRBJ2-1, with a possible D match to TRBD1 (6 bases). V lost 0 bases to trimming and J lost 5 bases, with 11 bases between them. The germline V gene has CDR1 SGHNT and CDR2 YENEEA. CDR3 length: 15 amino acids. Here the CDR3 DNA reads TGTGCCAGCAGCTTAGAACGGGGACACAACAATGAGCAGTTCTTC. This gives the protein CASSLERGHNNEQFF.

In its sample, this clone was seen a few times. V gene TRBV10-2 combines with J gene TRBJ1-1; D is possibly TRBD1 (6 bases). Germline loops: CDR1 WSHSY, CDR2 SAAADI. Trimming took 0 bases from V and 4 from J, leaving 12 bases between them. This CDR3 is built from 15 residues. DNA for the CDR3: TGCGCCAGCAGTGAGTCGTCACAGGGCGGCACTGAAGCTTTCTTT. This sequence encodes CASSESSQGGTEAFF.

The rearrangement joins TRBV2 to TRBJ1-2; unclear D gene. Germline assignment: CDR1 SNHLY and CDR2 FYNNEI. This CDR3 has 13 amino acids. Trimming shortened V by 4 bases and J by 7 bases, and 13 bases separated the two germline ends. Here the CDR3 reads CASSASRPGGYTF. CDR3 sequence (DNA): TGTGCCAGCAGTGCCAGCAGGCCCGGTGGCTACACCTTC.

The V and J genes are TRBV5-4 and TRBJ1-2; 11 bases line up with TRBD1. Looked up from germline, CDR1 is SGHNT and CDR2 is YYREEE (reference sequence). Losses at the gene ends were 1 base for V and 2 bases for J; bases not matched to a gene: 1. This CDR3 has 15 amino acids. The CDR3 here is CASSLRTGGNYGYTF. CDR3 coding DNA: TGTGCCAGCAGCTTGCGGACAGGGGGCAACTATGGCTACACCTTC.

The rearrangement uses TRBV12-3 or TRBV12-4 and TRBJ2-5, with D hard to call. Trimming took off 11 bases at V and 5 bases at J, with 18 bases between the two ends. This CDR3 has 13 amino acids. The CDR3 is CASQASSGETQYF. CDR3 DNA sequence: TGTGCCTCGCAGGCGAGCTCGGGTGAGACCCAGTACTTC.

In its sample, this clone was seen a few times. The rearrangement joins TRBV6-2 or TRBV6-3 to TRBJ2-5, with D perhaps TRBD1 or TRBD2 (5 bases each). V was cut by 7 bases and J by 6 bases, with 24 bases left in between. CDR1 is MNHEY and CDR2 is SVGEGT in the germline V gene. The CDR3 is 16 amino acids. The CDR3 region has the DNA TGTGCCAGCACCCCGGGGAAGGGGAACCACCCACAGACCCAGTACTTC. This encodes CASTPGKGNHPQTQYF.

This chain connects TRBV7-2 to TRBJ2-2, with 9 bases matching TRBD2. CDR3 size: 18 residues. Germline V CDR1 and CDR2: SGHTA, FQGNSA. Trimming cost V 1 base and J 4 bases; bases outside gene matches: 10. The CDR3: CASSLDPLAGLVTGELFF. The CDR3 DNA is TGTGCCAGCAGCTTAGATCCTCTAGCGGGACTAGTCACCGGGGAGCTGTTTTTT.

The chain carries TRBV11-2 and TRBJ2-7; TRBD1 is a possible D gene (6 bases). The CDR3 extends over 13 amino acids. The germline V gene has CDR1 SGHAT and CDR2 FQNNGV. Trimming removed 5 bases at V and 4 bases at J, with 12 bases between. The CDR3 nucleotides are TGTGCCAGCAGCCATACCGACAGGTACGAGCAGTACTTC. Encoded protein: CASSHTDRYEQYF. Combining the CDR3 with reference TRBV11-2 and TRBJ2-7 gives the whole variable domain EAGVAQSPRYKIIEKRQSVAFWCNPISGHATLYWYQQILGQGPKLLIQFQNNGVVDDSQLPKDRFSAERLKGVDSTLKIQPAKLEDSAVYLCASSHTDRYEQYFGPGTRLTVT.

This chain uses TRBV28 with TRBJ2-7, with D tentatively TRBD2 (5 bases). The CDR3 sequence is 14 residues long. V gave up 1 base and J gave up 3 bases, with 10 bases separating them. The germline gives CDR1 MDHEN, CDR2 SYDVKM. The DNA of the CDR3 is TGTGCCAGCAGTTTATCCCGGGGTCGCTACGAGCAGTACTTC. It is translated as CASSLSRGRYEQYF.

This rearrangement joins TRBV12-3 or TRBV12-4 to TRBJ2-7; D is unresolved. The CDR3 totals 13 residues. The V end was cut by 3 bases, the J end by 2 bases, with 8 bases between. CDR3 coding DNA: TGTGCCAGCAGTTTCGAGCAGACCTACGAGCAGTACTTC. Protein product: CASSFEQTYEQYF.

The chain is built from TRBV30 and TRBJ1-6, with no clear D. V was shortened by 4 bases and J by 1 base, with 5 bases between the two germline ends. The germline gives CDR1 GTSNPN, CDR2 SVGIG (reference sequence). This CDR3 region has 13 residues. The CDR3 DNA sequence: TGTGCCTGGACTTGGTCCTATAATTCACCCCTCCACTTT. Amino acids: CAWTWSYNSPLHF.